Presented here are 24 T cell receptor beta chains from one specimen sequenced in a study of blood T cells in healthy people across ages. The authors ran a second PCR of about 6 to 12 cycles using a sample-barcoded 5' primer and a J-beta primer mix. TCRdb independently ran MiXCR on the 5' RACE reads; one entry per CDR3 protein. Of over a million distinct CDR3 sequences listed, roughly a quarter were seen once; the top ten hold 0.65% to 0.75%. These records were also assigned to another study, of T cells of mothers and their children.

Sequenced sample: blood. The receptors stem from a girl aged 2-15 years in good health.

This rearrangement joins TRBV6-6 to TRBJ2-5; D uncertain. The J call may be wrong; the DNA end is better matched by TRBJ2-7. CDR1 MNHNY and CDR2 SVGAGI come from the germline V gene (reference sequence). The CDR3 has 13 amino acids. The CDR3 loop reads CATLRESSYEQYF. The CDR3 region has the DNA TGTGCCACATTGCGAGAGAGCTCCTACGAGCAGTACTTC.

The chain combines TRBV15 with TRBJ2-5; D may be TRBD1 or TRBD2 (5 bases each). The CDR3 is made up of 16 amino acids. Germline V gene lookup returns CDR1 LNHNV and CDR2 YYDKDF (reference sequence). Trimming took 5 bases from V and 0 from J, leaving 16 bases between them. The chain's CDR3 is CATSPESGTDQETQYF. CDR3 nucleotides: TGTGCCACCAGCCCAGAGTCGGGGACCGACCAAGAGACCCAGTACTTC.

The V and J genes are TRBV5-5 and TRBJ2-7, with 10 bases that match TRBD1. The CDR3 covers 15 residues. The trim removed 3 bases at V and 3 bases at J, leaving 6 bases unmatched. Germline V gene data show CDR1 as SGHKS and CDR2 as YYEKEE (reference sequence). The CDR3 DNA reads TGTGCCAGCAGCTGGGACAGGGGTGAGGGCTACGAGCAGTACTTC. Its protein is CASSWDRGEGYEQYF.

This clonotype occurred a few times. The CDR3 is CASSQASLAGVREQYF. CDR3 DNA sequence: TGCGCCAGCAGCCAAGCGTCCCTAGCGGGAGTTAGAGAGCAGTACTTC. This chain links TRBV4-1 with TRBJ2-1; 10 bases match TRBD2. The J call may be mistaken, given a closer DNA end match to TRBJ2-7. The CDR3 has 16 amino acids. Per the germline V gene, CDR1 is MGHRA and CDR2 is YSYEKL.

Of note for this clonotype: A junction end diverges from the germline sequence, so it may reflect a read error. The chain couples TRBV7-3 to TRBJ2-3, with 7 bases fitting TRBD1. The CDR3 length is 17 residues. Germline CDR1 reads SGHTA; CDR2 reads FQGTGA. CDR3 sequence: CASSLRIIGTETDTRYF. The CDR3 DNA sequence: TGTGCCAGCAGCTTGCGAATAATCGGGACAGAGACAGATACGCGGTATTTT.

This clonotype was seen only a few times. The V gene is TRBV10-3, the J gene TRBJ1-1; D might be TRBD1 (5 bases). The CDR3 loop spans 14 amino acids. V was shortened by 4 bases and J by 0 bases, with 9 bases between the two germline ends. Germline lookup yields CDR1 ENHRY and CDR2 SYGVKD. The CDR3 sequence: CAISGWGMNTEAFF. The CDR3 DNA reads TGTGCCATCAGTGGGTGGGGGATGAACACTGAAGCTTTCTTT.

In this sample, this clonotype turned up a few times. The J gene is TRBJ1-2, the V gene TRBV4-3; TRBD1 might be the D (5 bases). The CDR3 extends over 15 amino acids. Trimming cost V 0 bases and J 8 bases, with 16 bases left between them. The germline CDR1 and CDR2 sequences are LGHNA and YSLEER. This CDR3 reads CASSQERGFGVGYTF. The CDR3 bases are TGCGCCAGCAGCCAAGAAAGGGGATTCGGTGTCGGCTACACCTTC.

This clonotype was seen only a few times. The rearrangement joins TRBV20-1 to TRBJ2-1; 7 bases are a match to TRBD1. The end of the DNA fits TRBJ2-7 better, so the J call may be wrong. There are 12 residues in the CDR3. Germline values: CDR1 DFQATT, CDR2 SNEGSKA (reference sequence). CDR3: CSALGQYYEQYF. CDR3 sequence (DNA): TGCAGTGCCCTGGGACAGTACTACGAGCAGTACTTC.

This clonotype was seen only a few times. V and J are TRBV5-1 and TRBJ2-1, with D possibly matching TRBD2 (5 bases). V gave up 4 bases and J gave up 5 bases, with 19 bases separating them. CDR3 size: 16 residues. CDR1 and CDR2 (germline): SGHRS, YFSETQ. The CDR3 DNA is TGCGCCAGCAGCGTCGGGCAACCCGGGGTTAACAATGAGCAGTTCTTC. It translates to CASSVGQPGVNNEQFF.

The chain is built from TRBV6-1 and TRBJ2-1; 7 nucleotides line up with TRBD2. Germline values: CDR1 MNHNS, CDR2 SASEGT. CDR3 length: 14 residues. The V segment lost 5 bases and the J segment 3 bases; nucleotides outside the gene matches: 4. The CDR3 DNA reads TGTGCCAGCAGTCGAGCGGGGTACTACAATGAGCAGTTCTTC. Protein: CASSRAGYYNEQFF.

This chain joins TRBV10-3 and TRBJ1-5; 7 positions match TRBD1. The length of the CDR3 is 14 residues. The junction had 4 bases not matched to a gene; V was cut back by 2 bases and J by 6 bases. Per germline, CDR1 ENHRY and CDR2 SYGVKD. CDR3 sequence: CAISEEGAGQPQHF. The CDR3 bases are TGTGCCATCAGTGAGGAGGGGGCAGGTCAGCCCCAGCATTTT.

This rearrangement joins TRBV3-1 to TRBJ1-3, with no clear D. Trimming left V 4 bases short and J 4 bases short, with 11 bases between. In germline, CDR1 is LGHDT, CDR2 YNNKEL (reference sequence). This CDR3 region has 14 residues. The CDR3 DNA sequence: TGTGCCAGCAGCCCCCATGGGGAAGGAAACACCATATATTTT. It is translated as CASSPHGEGNTIYF.

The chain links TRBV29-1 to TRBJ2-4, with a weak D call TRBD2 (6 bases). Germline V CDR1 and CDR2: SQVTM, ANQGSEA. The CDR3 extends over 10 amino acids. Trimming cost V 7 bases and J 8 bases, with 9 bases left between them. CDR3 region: CSAGGDIQYF. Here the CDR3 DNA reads TGCAGCGCCGGGGGAGACATTCAGTACTTC.

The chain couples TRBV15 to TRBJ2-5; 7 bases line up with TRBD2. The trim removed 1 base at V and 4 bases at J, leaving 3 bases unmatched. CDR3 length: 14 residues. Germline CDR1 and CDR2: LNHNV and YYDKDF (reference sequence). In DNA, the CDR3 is TGTGCCACCAGCAGAGGACTAGCCGGAGAGACCCAGTACTTC. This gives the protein CATSRGLAGETQYF.

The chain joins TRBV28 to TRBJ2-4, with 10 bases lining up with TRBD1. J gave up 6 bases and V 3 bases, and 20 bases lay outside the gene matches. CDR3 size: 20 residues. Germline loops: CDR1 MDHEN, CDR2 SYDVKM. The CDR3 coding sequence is TGTGCCAGCAGTTTTCCCGGCGACAGGGGGCTCTTCGCAGGGAGAAACATTCAGTACTTC. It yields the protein CASSFPGDRGLFAGRNIQYF.

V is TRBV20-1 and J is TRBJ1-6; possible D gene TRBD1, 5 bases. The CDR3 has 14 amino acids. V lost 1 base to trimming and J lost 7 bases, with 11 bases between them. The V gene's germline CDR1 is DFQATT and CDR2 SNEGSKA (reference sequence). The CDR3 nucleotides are TGCAGTGCTAGAGTAGGGGTCCAAAATTCACCCCTCCACTTT. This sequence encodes CSARVGVQNSPLHF.

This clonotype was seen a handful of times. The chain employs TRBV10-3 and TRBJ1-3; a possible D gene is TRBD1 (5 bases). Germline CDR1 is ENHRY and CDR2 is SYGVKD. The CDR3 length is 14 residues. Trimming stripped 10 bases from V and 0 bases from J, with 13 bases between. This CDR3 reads CATHGTVSGNTIYF. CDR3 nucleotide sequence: TGTGCCACCCACGGGACGGTCTCTGGAAACACCATATATTTT.

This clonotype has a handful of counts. Written as DNA, the CDR3 is TGTGCCAGCGCTCCAGGGGGCGAAGAGACCCAGTACTTC. Translated, it gives CASAPGGEETQYF. The V gene is TRBV9, the J gene TRBJ2-5; 8 bases line up with TRBD1. Germline V gene sequence: CDR1 SGDLS, CDR2 YYNGEE. Germline trimming cut 7 bases from V and 3 bases from J; bases unmatched to any gene: 5. This CDR3 has 13 residues.

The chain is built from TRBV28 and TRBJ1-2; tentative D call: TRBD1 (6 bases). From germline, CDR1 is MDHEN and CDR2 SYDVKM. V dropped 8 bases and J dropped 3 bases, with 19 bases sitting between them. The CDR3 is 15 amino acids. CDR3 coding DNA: TGTGCCAGCCTCGAGACAGGACGCGGGGACTATGGCTACACCTTC. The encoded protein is CASLETGRGDYGYTF.

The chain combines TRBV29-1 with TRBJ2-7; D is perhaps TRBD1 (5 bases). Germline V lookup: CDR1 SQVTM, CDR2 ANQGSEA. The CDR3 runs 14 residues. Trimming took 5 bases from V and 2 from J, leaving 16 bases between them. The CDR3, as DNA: TGCAGCGTTTTCTTGGGCAGGGCCCCCTACGAGCAGTACTTC. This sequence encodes CSVFLGRAPYEQYF.

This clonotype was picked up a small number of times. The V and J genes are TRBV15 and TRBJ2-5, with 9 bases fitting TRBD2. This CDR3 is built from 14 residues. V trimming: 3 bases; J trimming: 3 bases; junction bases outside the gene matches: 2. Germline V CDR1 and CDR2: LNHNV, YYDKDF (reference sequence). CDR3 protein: CATSSRLAEETQYF. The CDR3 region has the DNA TGTGCCACCAGCAGTAGACTAGCGGAAGAGACCCAGTACTTC.

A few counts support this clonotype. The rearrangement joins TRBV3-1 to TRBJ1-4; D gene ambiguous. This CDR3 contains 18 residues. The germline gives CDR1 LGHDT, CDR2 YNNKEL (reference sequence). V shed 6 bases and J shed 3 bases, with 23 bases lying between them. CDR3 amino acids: CASSPNLPLGNPNEKLFF. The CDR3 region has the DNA TGTGCCAGCAGTCCAAATTTGCCGCTGGGAAATCCTAATGAAAAACTGTTTTTT.

The CDR3 nucleotides are TGTGCCAGCAGTGCAGGGTCGACCTCCTACAATGAGCAGTTCTTC. Amino acid sequence: CASSAGSTSYNEQFF. The rearrangement uses TRBV27 and TRBJ2-1, with a weak D call TRBD1 (5 bases). Germline V CDR1 and CDR2: MNHEY, SMNVEV (reference sequence). The CDR3 consists of 15 residues. V lost 5 bases and J 0 bases, leaving 11 bases between the germline ends.

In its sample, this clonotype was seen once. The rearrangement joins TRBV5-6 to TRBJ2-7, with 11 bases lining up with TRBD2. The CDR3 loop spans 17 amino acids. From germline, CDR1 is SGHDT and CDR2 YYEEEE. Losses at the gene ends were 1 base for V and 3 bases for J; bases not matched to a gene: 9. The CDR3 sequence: CASSLLLAGGEDYEQYF. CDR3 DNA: TGTGCCAGCAGCTTGTTGCTAGCGGGGGGCGAAGACTACGAGCAGTACTTC.